This TCR beta chain was sequenced in a study of blood T cell repertoires in COVID-19. The CDR3 runs to 15 residues. The V segment lost 3 bases and the J segment 8 bases; nucleotides outside the gene matches: 8. Germline V lookup: CDR1 SGHAT, CDR2 FQDESV (reference sequence). Assay used: immunoSEQ multiplex PCR; TCRdb lists only in-frame clones, some missing. The sample includes approximately 150,000 clones, roughly three quarters of them seen just once. This chain uses TRBV11-1 with TRBJ2-1; 9 nucleotides agree with TRBD2. Specimen: peripheral blood. The sequence came from a woman aged 60-75 years with acute or convalescent COVID-19. CDR3 nucleotides: TGTGCCAGCAGCTTCCGGCGCGGGAGGGTCGATGAGCAGTTCTTC. As protein: CASSFRRGRVDEQFF.